The clone carrying this T cell receptor (beta chain) has just a few counts. As yet, its antigen is unknown. Template material for amplifying TCR beta CDR3 regions consisted of RNA transcripts. In the first-round RT-PCR of the TCR CDR3, the HTBI primer set was used. From the multiplex PCR reads, TCRdb called clonotypes with MiXCR, one entry per CDR3 protein. The table shows about 350,000 distinct CDR3 sequences, with about 13% occurring only once. Germline CDR1 SGHNT, CDR2 YYREEE (reference sequence). The CDR3 runs 16 residues. With V trimmed by 4 bases and J by 7 bases, 16 bases remained unmatched. The data originate from a study of T cells in Graves' hyperthyroidism and ophthalmopathy. Regarding the study as a whole: Blood shared most expanded thyroid clonotypes above 0.001.

Disease lasting under 3 months, a NOSPECS grade of at least 4, and a Clinical Activity Score of at least 3 were features of the ophthalmopathy patients. Lactation, pregnancy, other autoimmune disease or uncontrolled infection excluded patients. Thyroid ultrasound and orbital computed tomography, with clinical symptoms and serum thyroxine and TRAb, informed diagnoses. The sequence derives from a woman between 40 and 55 years old with Graves' ophthalmopathy. Sequences were obtained from blood. The J gene is TRBJ1-2, the V gene TRBV5-4, with 7 bases identical to TRBD1. The CDR3, as DNA: TGTGCCAGCAGCACCGCAGGGGGGAGATTTTCTCCTGGCTACACCTTC. Translating gives CASSTAGGRFSPGYTF.